Following are 20 T cell receptor beta chains from one sample sequenced in a study of T cells in Graves' hyperthyroidism and ophthalmopathy. The TCR beta CDR3 regions underwent amplification using RNA transcripts as the source. RT-PCR in the first round (using the HTBI primer set) targeted the TCR CDR3. TCRdb recomputed calls from the multiplex PCR reads with MiXCR, one row per CDR3 protein. The table includes about 570,000 distinct CDR3 sequences, about 43% detected once. Material for sequencing was peripheral blood or thyroid tissue (not recorded which). The receptor set was obtained from an adult woman with Graves' disease, either hyperthyroidism or ophthalmopathy (not recorded which).

CDR3 protein: CAISDADRGGVETQYF. Here the CDR3 DNA reads TGTGCCATCAGTGACGCGGACAGGGGAGGAGTGGAGACCCAGTACTTC. The chain uses TRBV10-3 and TRBJ2-5; 9 bases align to TRBD1. Germline-derived CDR1 and CDR2 are ENHRY and SYGVKD. The V and J ends lost 3 bases and 5 bases, in that order; junction bases with no gene match: 10. The CDR3 loop spans 16 amino acids.

As DNA, the CDR3 is TGTACCAGCAGCTTAGCTCCCGGACAGGGGGCCGCTGGGGCCAACGTCCTGACTTTC. It encodes CTSSLAPGQGAAGANVLTF. The rearrangement links TRBV7-2 to TRBJ2-6; 11 bases agree with TRBD1. The CDR3 sequence is 19 residues long. The ends lost 0 bases at V and 2 bases at J; junction bases unmatched: 6. The germline V gene encodes CDR1 SGHTA and CDR2 FQGNSA.

Points on this clonotype: This may be a read error: a much more frequent sequence differs by one nucleotide. V is TRBV5-1 and J is TRBJ1-3; 10 bases are a match to TRBD1. The CDR3 runs to 14 residues. The germline V gene has CDR1 SGHRS and CDR2 YFSETQ. The CDR3 DNA follows: TGCGCCGGCAGCAAGCGGACAGGGGGGAACACCATATATTTT. It specifies CAGSKRTGGNTIYF.

The V gene is TRBV15, the J gene TRBJ1-6, with 7 bases matching TRBD1. The CDR3 loop spans 18 amino acids. CDR1 is LNHNV and CDR2 is YYDKDF in the germline V gene (reference sequence). The junction had 14 bases not matched to a gene; V was cut back by 0 bases and J by 9 bases. The CDR3: CATSRDGPSGTASSPLHF. CDR3 bases: TGTGCCACCAGCAGAGATGGGCCTAGCGGGACAGCGAGTTCACCCCTCCACTTT.

In its sample, this clonotype was seen once. No conserved phenylalanine or tryptophan is present at the end of the CDR3, so a read error is the likely explanation. The DNA is omitted, as the CDR3 cannot be located on it reliably, and the CDR3 follows TCRdb's listing. The V call is TRBV11-2, the J call TRBJ2-5; no check of the table's D call, TRBD1, against the DNA was made. The CDR3 length equals 15 residues, ends included. Per germline, CDR1 SGHAT and CDR2 FQNNGV. The CDR3 spells CASSPPTVYGYTFGS.

This clonotype was recorded at least ten times. The chain combines TRBV6-1 with TRBJ2-7, with 12 bases fitting TRBD1. Germline CDR1 and CDR2: MNHNS and SASEGT. V dropped 5 bases and J dropped 2; count of bases not matched to a gene: 4. The CDR3 has 15 residues. The CDR3 reads CASSSGQGAAYEQYF. The CDR3 DNA follows: TGTGCCAGCAGTTCGGGACAGGGGGCGGCCTACGAGCAGTACTTC.

The V and J genes are TRBV12-3 or TRBV12-4 and TRBJ2-6; D unresolved. Trimming cost V 5 bases and J 0 bases, with 11 bases left between them. CDR3 length equals 16 residues. CDR3 sequence (DNA): TGTGCCAGCAGTCCAATACAACTCTCTGGGGCCAACGTCCTGACTTTC. Protein product: CASSPIQLSGANVLTF.

This clonotype appeared many times. This chain links TRBV7-2 with TRBJ1-4; D not certain. This CDR3 has 15 residues. Germline V lookup: CDR1 SGHTA, CDR2 FQGNSA. V dropped 3 bases and J dropped 4 bases, with 12 bases sitting between them. The CDR3 sequence: CASSLRVVRNEKLFF. The CDR3 DNA reads TGTGCCAGCAGCTTGAGGGTTGTGCGTAATGAAAAACTGTTTTTT.

CDR3 in amino acids: CASSPPWGSWPGQGNTEAFF. The CDR3, as DNA: TGTGCCAGCAGCCCCCCTTGGGGCAGTTGGCCGGGACAGGGAAACACTGAAGCTTTCTTT. V is TRBV25-1 and J is TRBJ1-1; TRBD1 matches 9 bases. Per the germline V gene, CDR1 is MGHDK and CDR2 is SYGVNS. This CDR3 is built from 20 residues. J gave up 2 bases and V 6 bases, and 22 bases lay outside the gene matches.

This clonotype is a singleton in its sample. The chain links TRBV10-3 to TRBJ2-5; D possibly uses TRBD1 or TRBD2 (5 bases each). The CDR3 has 14 amino acids. Germline V gene lookup returns CDR1 ENHRY and CDR2 SYGVKD. Trimming left V 10 bases short and J 5 bases short, with 20 bases between. CDR3 region: CASSPLAGTETQYF. The DNA for the CDR3 is TGTGCCAGCAGCCCCCTGGCCGGGACCGAGACCCAGTACTTC.

This clonotype has at least ten counts. This chain joins TRBV5-5 and TRBJ1-6, with D perhaps matching TRBD1 (5 bases). Trimming took 4 bases from V and 8 from J, leaving 13 bases between them. The CDR3 loop spans 14 amino acids. Germline CDR1 SGHKS, CDR2 YYEKEE (reference sequence). The CDR3 protein is CASSLGGWHSPLHF. CDR3 in DNA: TGTGCCAGCAGCCTGGGGGGGTGGCATTCACCCCTCCACTTT.

This clonotype has a single count. This rearrangement joins TRBV5-4 to TRBJ1-4; no firm D call. In germline, CDR1 is SGHNT, CDR2 YYREEE (reference sequence). Deletions cut 7 bases from V and 1 base from J, with 14 bases between. The CDR3 runs 15 residues. DNA for the CDR3: TGTGCCAGCTACCGCTCCCCGAGAACTAATGAAAAACTGTTTTTT. Its translation: CASYRSPRTNEKLFF.

This clonotype was seen only a few times. V is TRBV18 and J is TRBJ1-3; D is perhaps TRBD1 (5 bases). The V gene lost 4 bases and the J gene lost 4 bases, with 11 bases spanning the gap. The CDR3 is made up of 14 amino acids. Germline V gene lookup returns CDR1 KGHSH and CDR2 LQKENI. CDR3 residues: CASSRDGTGNTIYF. CDR3 bases: TGTGCCAGCTCACGCGATGGGACCGGAAACACCATATATTTT.

There are many counts of this clonotype. The V and J genes are TRBV4-1 and TRBJ2-7; TRBD1 matches 9 bases. The length of the CDR3 is 14 residues. Germline CDR1 is MGHRA and CDR2 is YSYEKL. The J segment lost 7 bases and the V segment lost 4 bases, leaving 8 bases of the junction unmatched. Here the CDR3 DNA reads TGCGCCAGCAGCCCCTGGACAGGGGACGGGGAGCAGTACTTC. Its protein product is CASSPWTGDGEQYF.

The chain is built from TRBV15 and TRBJ1-2; D might be TRBD1 (5 bases). The CDR3 consists of 18 residues. Germline assignment: CDR1 LNHNV and CDR2 YYDKDF (reference sequence). V shed 3 bases and J shed 4 bases, with 24 bases lying between them. The CDR3 here is CATSSYEGPTRTGYGYTF. The CDR3 coding sequence is TGTGCCACCAGCAGCTATGAGGGGCCGACCCGGACGGGCTATGGCTACACCTTC.

This clonotype was counted many times. The rearrangement uses TRBV3-1 and TRBJ2-5; D ambiguous. Germline lookup yields CDR1 LGHDT and CDR2 YNNKEL (reference sequence). V gave up 2 bases and J gave up 4 bases, with 11 bases separating them. CDR3 size: 14 residues. The CDR3 DNA follows: TGTGCCAGCAGCCAACGGACGGTTTCAGAGACCCAGTACTTC. As protein: CASSQRTVSETQYF.

This clonotype came up many times. The V and J genes are TRBV9 and TRBJ1-1, with TRBD1 matching 10 bases. Germline CDR1 and CDR2: SGDLS and YYNGEE. V lost 4 bases to trimming and J lost 6 bases; unmatched junction nucleotides: 9. The CDR3 runs 15 residues. This chain's CDR3 is CASSSRDRGEAEAFF. CDR3 in DNA: TGTGCCAGCAGCTCCCGGGACAGGGGCGAGGCTGAAGCTTTCTTT.

The gene calls are TRBV29-1 and TRBJ1-4; D not resolved. The CDR3 length is 14 residues. V lost 6 bases, J lost 4 bases, and 15 bases lay in between. Germline V lookup: CDR1 SQVTM, CDR2 ANQGSEA. CDR3 bases: TGCAGCGTGCAACAGCCTACGGGTAATGAAAAACTGTTTTTT. Residues: CSVQQPTGNEKLFF.

V gene TRBV6-1 combines with J gene TRBJ2-6; 8 bases align to TRBD1. There are 15 residues in the CDR3. In germline, CDR1 is MNHNS, CDR2 SASEGT. The trim removed 8 bases at V and 3 bases at J, leaving 6 bases unmatched. The CDR3 nucleotides read TGTGCCAGCGGGGGACAGGCGGATGGGGCCAACGTCCTGACTTTC. Translation gives CASGGQADGANVLTF.

The genes are TRBV10-3 and TRBJ1-1, with a possible D match to TRBD1 (6 bases). This CDR3 has 14 amino acids. Germline CDR1 reads ENHRY; CDR2 reads SYGVKD. V lost 7 bases, J lost 0 bases, and 12 bases lay in between. CDR3 bases: TGTGCCATCAACGGGGGACAAATGAACACTGAAGCTTTCTTT. This codes for CAINGGQMNTEAFF.